This T cell receptor (beta chain) was identified during a study of T cell responses to AZD1222 COVID-19 vaccine. Whole-study results and caveats: White British people made up most donors, females outnumbered males, and clonal diversity was possibly underestimated. Reportedly, close to half of spike-specific TCRs are directed against unmutated variant regions. All repertoire sampling was performed exclusively after the peak T cell response.

Clones were read by immunoSEQ multiplex PCR, and TCRdb kept only the in-frame ones, dropping some. Of about 78,000 clones listed, roughly 87% were seen once; the top ten hold about 5%. A few counts support this clone. The antigen is undetermined. The specimen comprised peripheral blood, sampled on day 0 of MenACWY control vaccination. This TCR was recovered from an adult in good health.

The CDR3 sequence: CASSQVRTSGLYEQYF. The CDR3 coding sequence is TGTGCCAGCAGCCAAGTACGCACTAGCGGACTCTACGAGCAGTACTTC. This chain connects TRBV3-1 (or the pseudogene TRBV3-2) to TRBJ2-7, with TRBD2 matching 8 bases. Trimming cost V 1 base and J 3 bases; bases outside gene matches: 8. The germline V gene has CDR1 LGHDT and CDR2 YNNKEL (reference sequence). The CDR3 has 16 amino acids.